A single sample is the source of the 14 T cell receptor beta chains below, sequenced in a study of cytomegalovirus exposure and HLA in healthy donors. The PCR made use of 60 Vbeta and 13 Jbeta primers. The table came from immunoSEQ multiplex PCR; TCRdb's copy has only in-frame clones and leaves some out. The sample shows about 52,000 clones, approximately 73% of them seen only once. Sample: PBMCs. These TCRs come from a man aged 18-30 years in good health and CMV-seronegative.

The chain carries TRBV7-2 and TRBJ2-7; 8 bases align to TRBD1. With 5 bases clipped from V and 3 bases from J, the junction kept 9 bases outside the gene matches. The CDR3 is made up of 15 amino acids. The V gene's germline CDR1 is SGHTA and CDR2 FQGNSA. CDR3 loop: CASSPGQVVIYEQYF. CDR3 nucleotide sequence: TGTGCCAGCAGCCCGGGACAGGTTGTTATCTACGAGCAGTACTTC.

The CDR3 region has the DNA TGTGCCAGCACCGTTGCAGATACGCAGTATTTT. The encoded protein is CASTVADTQYF. The chain is built from TRBV2 and TRBJ2-3, with unresolved D. The CDR3 spans 11 residues. Germline V gene sequence: CDR1 SNHLY, CDR2 FYNNEI. Trimming removed 7 bases from V and 4 bases from J, with 6 bases in between.

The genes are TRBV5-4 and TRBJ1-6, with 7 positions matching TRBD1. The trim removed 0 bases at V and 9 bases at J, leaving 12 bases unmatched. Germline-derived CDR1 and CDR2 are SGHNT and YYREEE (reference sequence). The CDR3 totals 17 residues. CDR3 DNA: TGTGCCAGCAGCTTGGGTGGATTAGACAGGGTGGGTTCACCCCTCCACTTT. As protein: CASSLGGLDRVGSPLHF.

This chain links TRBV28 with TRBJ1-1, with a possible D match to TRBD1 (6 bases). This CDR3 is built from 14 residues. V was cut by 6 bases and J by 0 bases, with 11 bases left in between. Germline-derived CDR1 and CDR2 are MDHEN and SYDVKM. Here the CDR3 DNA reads TGTGCCAGCAGGACAGGACAGTTGAACACTGAAGCTTTCTTT. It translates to CASRTGQLNTEAFF. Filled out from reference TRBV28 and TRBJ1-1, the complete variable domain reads DVKVTQSSRYLVKRTGEKVFLECVQDMDHENMFWYRQDPGLGLRLIYFSYDVKMKEKGDIPEGYSVSREKKERFSLILESASTNQTSMYLCASRTGQLNTEAFFGQGTRLTVV.

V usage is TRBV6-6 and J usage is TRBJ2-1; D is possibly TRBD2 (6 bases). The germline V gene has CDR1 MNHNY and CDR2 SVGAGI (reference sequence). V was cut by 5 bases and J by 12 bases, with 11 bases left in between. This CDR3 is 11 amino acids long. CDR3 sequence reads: CASSNSGVQFF. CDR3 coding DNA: TGTGCCAGCAGTAATAGCGGAGTGCAGTTCTTC.

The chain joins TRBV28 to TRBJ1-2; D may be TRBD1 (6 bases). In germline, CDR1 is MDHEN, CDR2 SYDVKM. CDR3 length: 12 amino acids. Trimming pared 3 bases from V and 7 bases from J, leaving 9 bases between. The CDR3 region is CASSLQGFGYTF. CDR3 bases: TGTGCCAGCAGTTTGCAGGGGTTTGGCTACACCTTC.

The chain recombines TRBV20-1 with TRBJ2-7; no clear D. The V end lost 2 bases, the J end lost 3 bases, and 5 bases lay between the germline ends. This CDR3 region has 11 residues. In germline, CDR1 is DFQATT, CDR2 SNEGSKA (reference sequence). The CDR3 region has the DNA TGCAGTGCTAGATCCGGCTACGAGCAGTACTTC. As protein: CSARSGYEQYF.

The CDR3 reads CASSSRWTGNGAFF. In DNA, the CDR3 is TGTGCCAGCAGTTCTCGTTGGACAGGGAACGGAGCTTTCTTT. The chain joins TRBV11-2 to TRBJ1-1, with 8 positions matching TRBD1. The junction had 13 bases not matched to a gene; V was cut back by 6 bases and J by 10 bases. CDR1 SGHAT and CDR2 FQNNGV come from the germline V gene. The CDR3 sequence is 14 residues long.

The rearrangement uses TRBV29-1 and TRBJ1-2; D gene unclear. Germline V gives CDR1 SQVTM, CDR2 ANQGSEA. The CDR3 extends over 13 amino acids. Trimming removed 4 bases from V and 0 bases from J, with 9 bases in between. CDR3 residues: CSVVGGTNYGYTF. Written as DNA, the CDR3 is TGCAGCGTTGTAGGCGGAACTAACTATGGCTACACCTTC.

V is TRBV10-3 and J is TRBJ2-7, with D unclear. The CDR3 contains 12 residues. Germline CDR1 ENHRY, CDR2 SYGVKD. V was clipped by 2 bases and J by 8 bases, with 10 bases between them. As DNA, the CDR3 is TGTGCCATCAGTGAGAATTCGTTCCAGCAGTACTTC. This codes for CAISENSFQQYF.

Here the CDR3 DNA reads TGCAGCGTGGGACTAGCGGGAGGGGGCACCGGGGAGCTGTTTTTT. It translates to CSVGLAGGGTGELFF. V gene TRBV29-1 combines with J gene TRBJ2-2; 16 nucleotides align to TRBD2. Germline CDR1 reads SQVTM; CDR2 reads ANQGSEA. The CDR3 is made up of 15 amino acids. Trimming took 6 bases from V and 4 from J; bases not matched to a gene: 2.

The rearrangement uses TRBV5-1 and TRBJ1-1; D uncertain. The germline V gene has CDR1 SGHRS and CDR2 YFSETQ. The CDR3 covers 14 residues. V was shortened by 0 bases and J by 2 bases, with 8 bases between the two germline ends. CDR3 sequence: CASSLGRENTEAFF. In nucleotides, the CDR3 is TGCGCCAGCAGCTTGGGTCGGGAAAACACTGAAGCTTTCTTT.

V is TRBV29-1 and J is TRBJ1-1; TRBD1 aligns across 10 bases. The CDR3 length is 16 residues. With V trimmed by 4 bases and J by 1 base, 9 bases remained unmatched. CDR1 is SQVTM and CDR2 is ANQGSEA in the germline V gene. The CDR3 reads CSVVVRRQGANTEAFF. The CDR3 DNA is TGCAGCGTTGTCGTTCGGAGACAGGGGGCGAACACTGAAGCTTTCTTT.

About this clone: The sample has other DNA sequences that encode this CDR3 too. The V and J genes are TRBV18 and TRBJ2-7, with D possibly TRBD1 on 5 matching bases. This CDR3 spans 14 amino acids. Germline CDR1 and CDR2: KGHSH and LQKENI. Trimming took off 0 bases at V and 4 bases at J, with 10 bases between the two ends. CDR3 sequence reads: CASSPPGRIYEQYF. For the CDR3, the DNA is TGTGCCAGCTCACCACCGGGGCGGATATACGAGCAGTACTTC.